This T cell receptor beta chain was obtained from a study of PD-1 blockade in classical Hodgkin lymphoma. This clone is a singleton in its sample. Following autologous stem cell transplantation, relapse occurred in every patient, and exposure to brentuximab vedotin varied. Germline-derived CDR1 and CDR2 are SGHTA and FQGTGA. This CDR3 spans 15 amino acids. V dropped 1 base and J dropped 9; count of bases not matched to a gene: 8. Profiled with immunoSEQ multiplex PCR; TCRdb holds only in-frame clones, not every one. The data show around 150,000 clones, around four fifths seen once. The chain uses TRBV7-3 and TRBJ2-1; 8 positions match TRBD2. Source: peripheral blood mononuclear cells (PBMCs), taken before the second cycle of nivolumab. The source of this sequence is a human donor with classical Hodgkin lymphoma. CDR3: CASSLRGSGEREQFF. The CDR3 DNA follows: TGTGCCAGCAGCTTAAGGGGTAGCGGGGAGCGTGAGCAGTTCTTC.